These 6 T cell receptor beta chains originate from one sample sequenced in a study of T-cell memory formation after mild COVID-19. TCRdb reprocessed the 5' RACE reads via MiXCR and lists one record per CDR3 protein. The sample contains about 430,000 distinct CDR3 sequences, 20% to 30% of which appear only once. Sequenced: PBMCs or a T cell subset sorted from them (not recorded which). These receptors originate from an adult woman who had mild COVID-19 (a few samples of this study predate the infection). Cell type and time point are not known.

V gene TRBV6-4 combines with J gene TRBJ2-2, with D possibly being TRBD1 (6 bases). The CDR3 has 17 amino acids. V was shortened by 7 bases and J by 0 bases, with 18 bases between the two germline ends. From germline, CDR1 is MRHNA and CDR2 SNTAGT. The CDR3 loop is CASTPLGGASNTGELFF. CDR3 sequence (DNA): TGTGCCAGCACCCCCCTAGGGGGAGCATCGAACACCGGGGAGCTGTTTTTT.

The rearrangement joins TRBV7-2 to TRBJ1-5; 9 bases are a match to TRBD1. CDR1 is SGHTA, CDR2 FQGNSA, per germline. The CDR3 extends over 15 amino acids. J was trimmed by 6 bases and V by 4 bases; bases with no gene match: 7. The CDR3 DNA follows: TGTGCCAGCAGCTCAAGACAGGGGGTGGCTCAGCCCCAGCATTTT. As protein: CASSSRQGVAQPQHF.

The CDR3 sequence: CASFQRPGQKYNEQFF. The DNA of the CDR3 is TGTGCCAGCTTCCAGCGACCGGGACAGAAATACAATGAGCAGTTCTTC. The rearrangement links TRBV6-2 or TRBV6-3 to TRBJ2-1, with 7 bases matching TRBD1. The CDR3 has 16 amino acids. The germline V gene encodes CDR1 MNHEY and CDR2 SVGEGT. With 8 bases clipped from V and 4 bases from J, the junction kept 14 bases outside the gene matches.

Written as DNA, the CDR3 is TGTGCCAGCAGCGGGGGGCTGGTATACACTGAAGCTTTCTTT. Translation: CASSGGLVYTEAFF. The chain employs TRBV7-9 and TRBJ1-1; perhaps TRBD1 as D (6 bases). V was shortened by 5 bases and J by 3 bases, with 13 bases between the two germline ends. From germline, CDR1 is SEHNR and CDR2 FQNEAQ (reference sequence). This CDR3 has 14 amino acids.

CDR3 residues: CASRGTGVVALHF. In nucleotides, the CDR3 is TGTGCCAGCAGAGGGACAGGCGTAGTCGCCCTCCACTTT. The chain is built from TRBV2 and TRBJ1-6; TRBD1 agrees at 8 bases. Germline-derived CDR1 and CDR2 are SNHLY and FYNNEI. Trimming cost V 6 bases and J 14 bases; bases outside gene matches: 9. This CDR3 spans 13 amino acids.

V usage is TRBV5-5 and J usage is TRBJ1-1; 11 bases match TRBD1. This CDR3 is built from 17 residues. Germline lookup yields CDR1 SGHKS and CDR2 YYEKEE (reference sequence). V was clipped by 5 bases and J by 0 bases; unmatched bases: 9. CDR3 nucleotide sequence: TGTGCCAGCAGTCTGGTGGGGACAGGGGGTTTGAACACTGAAGCTTTCTTT. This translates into CASSLVGTGGLNTEAFF.